This T cell receptor beta chain was documented in a study of beta chain features in type 1 diabetes. Worth noting for this clone: The target antigen is unknown.

General study findings and limits: Moderate yet significant TCRB CDR3 shortening was seen in Type 1 diabetes patients in all four CD4+ subsets. Patients with type 1 diabetes carried fewer insertions and had more deletions at their VDJ junctions.

V lost 1 base, J lost 10 bases, and 14 bases lay in between. Germline V CDR1 and CDR2: SEHNR, FQNEAQ (reference sequence). The CDR3 extends over 15 amino acids. Since all of the isolated RNA was reverse transcribed, expressed TCRB transcripts were what got sequenced. There were about 3.5 million reads on average in the naive, central memory and regulatory T cell samples. Repertoires were generated with immunoSEQ multiplex PCR, while TCRdb's copy carries only in-frame clones and drops some. This sample has over 600,000 clones, with roughly 12% found just once. This sequence originates from a man aged 25 to 40 with type 1 diabetes. Input material: naive CD4+ T cells from blood. The chain is built from TRBV7-9 and TRBJ1-6, with unresolved D. CDR3 protein: CASSLEVGPGSPLHF. In DNA, the CDR3 is TGTGCCAGCAGCTTAGAGGTAGGGCCAGGATCACCCCTCCACTTT.